Described below is a single T cell receptor (beta chain) sequence and its context. The data were taken from a study of blood T cell repertoires in COVID-19. Study in general: Spain, Italy and the United States supplied samples that represented acute and convalescent COVID-19.

Trimming removed 0 bases from V and 7 bases from J, with 12 bases in between. The CDR3 sequence is 15 residues long. Germline V gene data show CDR1 as LGHNA and CDR2 as YSLEER. Recruitment covered roughly 24 US areas and drew participants whose ages spanned about 18 to 100 years. Clinical histories supplied by participants themselves formed the basis of cohort assignment. Cohort 3 donors counted as recovered after two negative PCRs, clearance, or resolved symptoms. Using immunoSEQ multiplex PCR, the repertoire was profiled, and TCRdb retains in-frame clones only, with some absent. The sample includes roughly 200,000 clones, around 90% seen only once; the top ten take roughly 2.6%.

The source of this sequence is a woman aged 25-40 years who had recovered from COVID-19. V is TRBV4-3 and J is TRBJ1-4; no definite D call. Sequenced: PBMCs or T cells enriched from blood (not recorded which). CDR3 protein: CASSQDRDLAEKLFF. The DNA for the CDR3 is TGCGCCAGCAGCCAAGACCGGGATCTCGCTGAAAAACTGTTTTTT.